This TCR beta chain was recovered during a study of shared clonotypes between healthy human individuals. Study background: Donors had three CD4 naive, three CD4 memory, two CD8 naive and one CD8 memory plate apiece.

Every donor was a Caucasian adult from Nashville, Tennessee. V was shortened by 7 bases and J by 8 bases, with 17 bases between the two germline ends. Germline CDR1 MDHEN, CDR2 SYDVKM. The CDR3 covers 13 residues. Measured with immunoSEQ multiplex PCR; TCRdb has only the in-frame clones, and not every one. The table includes about 980,000 clones, around 80% detected once. About this clone: Its antigen is not identified.

Study-level results: Estimated clonotype richness was generally higher in naive than memory subsets.

Source material: memory CD4+ T cells sorted from blood. As to subset: CD45RA-negative fraction. The TCR was taken from a man between 18 and 29 years old in good health. The V and J genes are TRBV28 and TRBJ1-2; D is perhaps TRBD1 (5 bases). The CDR3 loop is CASNGGGRGGYTF. The CDR3 DNA reads as TGTGCCAGCAATGGCGGGGGAAGAGGCGGCTACACCTTC.